This T cell receptor (beta chain) emerged from a study of glioma-infiltrating T cells. Notes on the study in general: Non-neoplastic patients had below-expected tissue-blood divergence, while all gliomas exceeded expectation. Tissue and blood shared very few CDR3 sequences.

Points on this clonotype: The antigen is unknown. This may be a read error, as it is one base from a much larger clone.

Amplification of TCR alpha and beta CDR3 regions from RNA used iRepertoire nested multiplex PCR. For one-step reverse transcription and amplification, about 85-400 ng of tissue mRNA or PBMC total RNA was used. TCRdb re-derived calls from the multiplex PCR reads in MiXCR, one entry per CDR3 protein. The sample lists 100,000 to 150,000 distinct CDR3 sequences; 20% to 25% were seen once. The TCR sequence derives from a human donor with low-grade glioma or glioblastoma, undergoing nonglioma brain surgery, or in good health (not recorded which). Sequenced sample: glioma tissue, nonneoplastic brain tissue, or PBMCs (not recorded which).

The CDR3 region is CATSAGTARPKHF. The CDR3 bases are TGTGCCACCAGTGCCGGGACAGCCCGGCCCAAGCATTTT. The rearrangement links TRBV24-1 to TRBJ1-5; 7 bases map to TRBD1. This CDR3 region has 13 residues. CDR1 and CDR2 (germline): KGHDR, SFDVKD.